One sample yielded the 5 T cell receptor beta chains listed below, sequenced in a study of tumor-infiltrating lymphocytes in primary liver carcinoma (dated 2017 in TCRdb). Sequencing took place on an Illumina HiSeq 2500. A constant-region primer and ProtoScript II reverse transcriptase were used to reverse-transcribe TCRbeta-specific cDNA from around 540 ng total RNA. TCRbeta libraries were built with three nested multiplex PCR rounds, a slightly modified ARM-PCR procedure. Each of the first two PCR rounds ran for roughly 11 cycles and used multiplex TRBV1-TRBV30 forward primers together with a Cbeta reverse primer. TCRdb itself trimmed the public reads at Q25 with fastp, ran MiXCR and retained productive beta chains. Every CDR3 protein is listed once, alongside the most common genes and DNA of its rows. The sample data list about 64,000 distinct CDR3 sequences, and about 71% of these were observed just once. The biggest ten clones account for 30% to 40% of the sample.

Total RNA and DNA were co-extracted from roughly 20-30 mg of bulk tissue with the AllPrep DNA/RNA mini kit, without cell sorting. Sequenced sample: liver tumor tissue from sampling region 4. Interpreted using the paper, the cell subset or site label stands for: tumor region T4, right-lateral pole. The receptors originated from a middle-aged man with primary liver carcinoma and hepatitis B virus infection.

About this clonotype itself: Without the conserved terminal phenylalanine or tryptophan, this CDR3 likely stems from a read error. This chain uses TRBV4-1 with TRBJ2-2, with 9 bases aligning to TRBD2. This CDR3 contains 17 residues. CDR1 MGHRA and CDR2 YSYEKL come from the germline V gene. The CDR3 loop is CVSSPRGGLAITGELFL. CDR3 sequence (DNA): TGCGTCAGCAGCCCCCGCGGCGGACTAGCGATCACCGGGGAGCTGTTTTTA.

This clonotype was observed once. As the CDR3 is not closed by the conserved phenylalanine or tryptophan, this likely results from a read error. This chain connects TRBV29-1 to TRBJ1-2; D gene ambiguous. The CDR3 consists of 13 residues. Germline V lookup: CDR1 SQVTM, CDR2 ANQGSEA. With 0 bases removed from V and 6 bases from J, the gap between germline ends came to 11 bases. This CDR3 reads CSVEEGPMHGYTL. The CDR3 DNA follows: TGCAGCGTTGAAGAGGGTCCAATGCATGGCTACACCCTC.

Comment on this clonotype: Since a much larger clone is just one base distant, this may be a read error. This chain links TRBV29-1 with TRBJ1-1, with TRBD1 matching 9 bases. The CDR3 is 15 residues long. Germline CDR1 SQVTM, CDR2 ANQGSEA. CDR3 protein: CRIPGQGKENTEAFF. The CDR3 nucleotides are TGCAGAATACCCGGACAGGGGAAGGAGAACACTGAAGCTTTCTTT.

On this clonotype: Compared with germline, one end of the junction differs, possibly owing to a read error. This sequence joins TRBV5-6 and TRBJ2-1; no clear D gene. The CDR3 extends over 17 amino acids. Per the germline V gene, CDR1 is SGHDT and CDR2 is YYEEEE. The CDR3 nucleotides read TGTGGCAGCAGCTTGGACCCAGGAGTAAGCTCCTACAATGAGCATTTCTTC. Amino acids: CGSSLDPGVSSYNEHFF.

V usage is TRBV4-2 and J usage is TRBJ2-7, with D tentatively TRBD2 (5 bases). The CDR3 covers 16 residues. Germline V lookup: CDR1 LGHNA, CDR2 YNFKEQ. V dropped 7 bases and J dropped 3 bases, with 22 bases sitting between them. The CDR3 coding sequence is TGTGCCAGCAACCGTGGAACGGACTCAAAAGGCTACGAGCAGTACTTC. The encoded protein is CASNRGTDSKGYEQYF.